This entry describes one TCR beta chain. This entry belongs to a study of T cell changes during pregnancy in multiple sclerosis. Generated by immunoSEQ multiplex PCR, the TCRdb table keeps only in-frame clones and is missing some. Of some 40,000 clones listed, about nine tenths are singletons. The CDR3 covers 16 residues. Germline assignment: CDR1 SGHDT and CDR2 YYEEEE. The germline V and J ends were trimmed by 0 bases and 1 base, with 14 bases remaining between them. The origin of this receptor is a female donor with multiple sclerosis, enrolled in a pregnancy study. Specimen: CD4+ T cells from peripheral blood mononuclear cells, collected in the first trimester of pregnancy. The gene calls are TRBV5-6 and TRBJ2-7, with TRBD1 as a possible D gene (7 bases). The CDR3 spells CASSLEAGQLSYEQYF. In nucleotides, the CDR3 is TGTGCCAGCAGCTTGGAGGCGGGACAGTTGTCCTACGAGCAGTACTTC.